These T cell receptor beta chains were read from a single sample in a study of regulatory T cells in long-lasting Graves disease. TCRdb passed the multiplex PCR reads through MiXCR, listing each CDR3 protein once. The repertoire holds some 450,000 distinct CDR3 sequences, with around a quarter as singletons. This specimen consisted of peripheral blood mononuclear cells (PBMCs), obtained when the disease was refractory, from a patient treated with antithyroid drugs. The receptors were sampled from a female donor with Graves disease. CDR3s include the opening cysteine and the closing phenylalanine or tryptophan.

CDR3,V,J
CASSPLSAGTDTQYF,TRBV7-2,TRBJ2-3
CASSVNSNTNTGELFF,TRBV19,TRBJ2-2
CASSQYLSYEQYF,TRBV3-1,TRBJ2-7
CASSVDRVNYEQYF,TRBV9,TRBJ2-7
CAWSRQGYTEAFF,TRBV30,TRBJ1-1
CASSDRDDYGYTF,TRBV6-1,TRBJ1-2
CASKDRGSLEQYF,TRBV19,TRBJ2-7
CASSAVFITKNIQYF,TRBV28,TRBJ2-4
CASSLTGLNTEAFF,TRBV12-3/TRBV12-4,TRBJ1-1
CASGGLASYEQYF,TRBV6-1,TRBJ2-7
CASSLSYYEQYF,TRBV5-8,TRBJ2-7
CASSQDLERDSYEQYF,TRBV3-1,TRBJ2-7
CASSQDPLAGVLTGELFF,TRBV3-1,TRBJ2-2
CSVSRFGQGGKNTGELFF,TRBV29-1,TRBJ2-2
CASSFQDRFRDEQFF,TRBV11-1,TRBJ2-1
CASSLAVSGAYEQYF,TRBV7-9,TRBJ2-7
CASSQWRGNVYEQYF,TRBV4-1,TRBJ2-7
CASSLPRPSSGANVLTF,TRBV12-3/TRBV12-4,TRBJ2-6
CASSFLGNQNTEAFF,TRBV5-1,TRBJ1-1
CASSYITKDGYTF,TRBV6-2/TRBV6-3,TRBJ1-2
CASRGLRNTGELFF,TRBV2,TRBJ2-2
CASSDTGVDGYTF,TRBV25-1,TRBJ1-2
CASSYPAGYYEQYF,TRBV6-2/TRBV6-3,TRBJ2-7
CSARKTGTSSHTQYF,TRBV20-1,TRBJ2-3
CASTPQTGGGNQAQHF,TRBV7-2,TRBJ1-5
CASSQNGLAGEVEQYF,TRBV2,TRBJ2-7
CATTGTGGYNEQFF,TRBV6-1,TRBJ2-1